The 21 T cell receptor beta chains in this list originate from one sample, sequenced in a study of cytomegalovirus exposure and HLA in healthy donors. Sequencing used immunoSEQ multiplex PCR; TCRdb keeps in-frame clones, though not all of them. Of about 260,000 clones in the sample, about 92% were seen once. Sample: PBMCs. Receptors were obtained from a woman aged 25-40 years in good health and CMV-seronegative.

This rearrangement joins TRBV27 to TRBJ1-1, with D perhaps matching TRBD1 (5 bases). The CDR3 has 17 residues. V was cut by 6 bases and J by 1 base, with 21 bases left in between. Per germline, CDR1 MNHEY and CDR2 SMNVEV (reference sequence). The DNA for the CDR3 is TGTGCCAGCAGACTACTATCACGCGGGGGTGGGAACACTGAAGCTTTCTTT. Protein: CASRLLSRGGGNTEAFF.

The chain uses TRBV5-4 and TRBJ2-6; D call uncertain. The CDR3 has 16 amino acids. Germline-derived CDR1 and CDR2 are SGHNT and YYREEE (reference sequence). V was pared by 0 bases and J by 4 bases, with 11 bases between. CDR3 residues: CASSLGSIAGANVLTF. The CDR3 nucleotides are TGTGCCAGCAGCTTGGGGTCAATAGCAGGGGCCAACGTCCTGACTTTC. The complete variable domain, with remaining parts taken from reference TRBV5-4 and TRBJ2-6, reads ETGVTQSPTHLIKTRGQQVTLRCSSQSGHNTVSWYQQALGQGPQFIFQYYREEENGRGNFPPRFSGLQFPNYSSELNVNALELDDSALYLCASSLGSIAGANVLTFGAGSRLTVL.

V gene TRBV30 combines with J gene TRBJ2-3; 12 bases map to TRBD2. The CDR3 totals 16 residues. The J segment lost 0 bases and the V segment lost 2 bases, leaving 3 bases of the junction unmatched. Germline V CDR1 and CDR2: GTSNPN, SVGIG (reference sequence). CDR3 nucleotides: TGTGCCTGGAGTTTGGGACTAGCGGGTAGCACAGATACGCAGTATTTT. It encodes CAWSLGLAGSTDTQYF.

The chain recombines TRBV4-3 with TRBJ2-7; D unresolved. Germline CDR1 reads LGHNA; CDR2 reads YSLEER. The CDR3 runs to 14 residues. V lost 0 bases, J lost 2 bases, and 8 bases lay in between. The CDR3 DNA follows: TGCGCCAGCAGCCAAGATGGGCAGACCTACGAGCAGTACTTC. It is translated as CASSQDGQTYEQYF.

This chain uses TRBV6-1 with TRBJ2-7, with TRBD2 as a possible D gene (5 bases). V lost 3 bases and J lost 6, with 12 bases in between. Germline CDR1 is MNHNS and CDR2 is SASEGT. The CDR3 runs 13 residues. The CDR3 reads CASSERLASEQYF. CDR3 in DNA: TGTGCCAGCAGTGAGCGGCTAGCTTCCGAGCAGTACTTC.

Here the CDR3 reads CSVEDGPSASEQFF. CDR3 coding DNA: TGCAGCGTTGAGGACGGCCCTAGCGCCAGTGAGCAGTTCTTC. The genes are TRBV29-1 and TRBJ2-1; D is perhaps TRBD2 (6 bases). The CDR3 has 14 residues. The V end was cut by 3 bases, the J end by 9 bases, with 18 bases between. Per the germline V gene, CDR1 is SQVTM and CDR2 is ANQGSEA.

The V and J genes are TRBV18 and TRBJ2-7; TRBD2 matches at 8 bases. In germline, CDR1 is KGHSH, CDR2 LQKENI. The CDR3 has 15 residues. V was pared by 4 bases and J by 1 base, with 6 bases of the junction left unmatched. The chain's CDR3 is CASSRLSGSSYEQYF. CDR3 DNA: TGTGCCAGCTCACGACTCAGCGGGAGTTCCTACGAGCAGTACTTC.

The V gene is TRBV7-2, the J gene TRBJ2-3, with D unclear. The CDR3 runs to 11 residues. The V and J ends lost 5 bases and 5 bases respectively, with 5 bases between them. Germline CDR1 and CDR2: SGHTA and FQGNSA. This CDR3 is CASSRQDTQYF. In DNA form, the CDR3 reads TGTGCCAGCAGCAGACAAGATACGCAGTATTTT.

The V gene is TRBV28, the J gene TRBJ2-7; perhaps TRBD1 as D (6 bases). Trimming took off 1 base at V and 4 bases at J, with 11 bases between the two ends. The CDR3 extends over 14 amino acids. Per germline, CDR1 MDHEN and CDR2 SYDVKM. The CDR3 nucleotides are TGTGCCAGCAGTTTATCGGCAGGGGAGTACGAGCAGTACTTC. Translation gives CASSLSAGEYEQYF.

This chain connects TRBV19 to TRBJ2-3; TRBD1 aligns across 9 bases. Germline loops: CDR1 LNHDA, CDR2 SQIVND (reference sequence). V shed 5 bases, J shed 1 base, and the junction held 10 bases outside the gene matches. The CDR3 is made up of 17 amino acids. CDR3 protein: CASSVESGTGRTDTQYF. DNA of the CDR3: TGTGCCAGTAGTGTTGAGTCCGGGACAGGGCGCACAGATACGCAGTATTTT.

The chain is built from TRBV27 and TRBJ1-1, with a possible D match to TRBD1 (6 bases). V shed 6 bases and J shed 4 bases, with 18 bases lying between them. The CDR3 runs 15 residues. CDR1 is MNHEY, CDR2 SMNVEV, per germline (reference sequence). CDR3: CASSRSRGVGTEAFF. CDR3 DNA: TGTGCCAGCAGCCGATCAAGGGGGGTTGGCACTGAAGCTTTCTTT.

V gene TRBV2 combines with J gene TRBJ2-1; D uncertain. With 4 bases removed from V and 5 bases from J, the gap between germline ends came to 9 bases. The V gene's germline CDR1 is SNHLY and CDR2 FYNNEI. The CDR3 sequence is 13 residues long. CDR3 in amino acids: CASSVQENNEQFF. CDR3 nucleotides: TGTGCCAGCAGTGTTCAGGAAAACAATGAGCAGTTCTTC.

This chain links TRBV18 with TRBJ2-7; perhaps TRBD2 as D (6 bases). The V and J ends lost 3 bases and 4 bases respectively, with 16 bases between them. This CDR3 contains 15 residues. From germline, CDR1 is KGHSH and CDR2 LQKENI. The CDR3 here is CASSPLLGRTYEQYF. In nucleotides, the CDR3 is TGTGCCAGCTCACCGCTCCTAGGGAGGACGTACGAGCAGTACTTC.

The rearrangement uses TRBV7-9 and TRBJ2-7, with D possibly matching TRBD2 (5 bases). V lost 4 bases and J 0 bases, leaving 16 bases between the germline ends. The CDR3 is made up of 16 amino acids. In germline, CDR1 is SEHNR, CDR2 FQNEAQ (reference sequence). The CDR3 loop reads CASSSPALGSSYEQYF. CDR3 nucleotide sequence: TGTGCCAGCAGCTCCCCCGCCCTAGGGAGCTCCTACGAGCAGTACTTC. Complete variable domain (other parts from reference TRBV7-9 and TRBJ2-7): DTGVSQNPRHKITKRGQNVTFRCDPISEHNRLYWYRQTLGQGPEFLTYFQNEAQLEKSRLLSDRFSAERPKGSFSTLEIQRTEQGDSAMYLCASSSPALGSSYEQYFGPGTRLTVT.

This clone is a singleton in its sample. The chain combines TRBV11-3 with TRBJ2-7; the match to TRBD2 covers 9 bases. The CDR3 spans 15 residues. Germline assignment: CDR1 SGHNT and CDR2 YENEEA. V lost 4 bases, J lost 3 bases, and 7 bases stayed unmatched. The CDR3, as DNA: TGTGCCAGCAGCTCAGGGGCTAGCGGGATCTACGAGCAGTACTTC. It specifies CASSSGASGIYEQYF.

The gene calls are TRBV19 and TRBJ2-4; D possibly uses TRBD1 or TRBD2 (5 bases each). CDR3 size: 12 residues. Trimming removed 8 bases at V and 8 bases at J, with 13 bases between. The V gene's germline CDR1 is LNHDA and CDR2 SQIVND (reference sequence). The CDR3 is CASQGPPDIQYF. The DNA of the CDR3 is TGTGCCAGTCAGGGACCTCCGGACATTCAGTACTTC.

This chain links TRBV6-5 with TRBJ2-7, with D tentatively TRBD1 (6 bases). Germline V gene lookup returns CDR1 MNHEY and CDR2 SVGAGI. The V end was cut by 4 bases, the J end by 0 bases, with 13 bases between. The CDR3 runs to 15 residues. The CDR3 nucleotides read TGTGCCAGCAGTTCCCTGACAGGTCTCTCCTACGAGCAGTACTTC. It is translated as CASSSLTGLSYEQYF.

V is TRBV7-6 and J is TRBJ2-2; TRBD1 matches 9 bases. The trim removed 4 bases at V and 6 bases at J, leaving 12 bases unmatched. The germline V gene encodes CDR1 SGHVS and CDR2 FNYEAQ. CDR3 length: 17 residues. CDR3 nucleotides: TGTGCCAGCAGCTCAGTACGGGACAGGGTCCGTCCCGGGGAGCTGTTTTTT. Translation gives CASSSVRDRVRPGELFF. Full variable domain (outside the CDR3, taken from reference TRBV7-6 and TRBJ2-2): GAGVSQSPRYKVTKRGQDVALRCDPISGHVSLYWYRQALGQGPEFLTYFNYEAQQDKSGLPNDRFSAERPEGSISTLTIQRTEQRDSAMYRCASSSVRDRVRPGELFFGEGSRLTVL.

V gene TRBV4-2 combines with J gene TRBJ2-5; the D gene is possibly TRBD2 (5 bases). Germline V lookup: CDR1 LGHNA, CDR2 YNFKEQ. Deletions cut 1 base from V and 7 bases from J, with 16 bases between. The CDR3 length is 15 residues. CDR3 region: CASSQVGQSGWTQYF. CDR3 nucleotide sequence: TGTGCCAGCAGCCAAGTTGGTCAGAGCGGATGGACCCAGTACTTC.

The rearrangement joins TRBV9 to TRBJ2-3, with TRBD2 matching 9 bases. CDR3 size: 17 residues. Germline lookup yields CDR1 SGDLS and CDR2 YYNGEE. The V segment lost 3 bases and the J segment 4 bases; nucleotides outside the gene matches: 12. CDR3 DNA sequence: TGTGCCAGCAGCGCGAACCGGGGACTAGCTCTCCCAGATACGCAGTATTTT. This codes for CASSANRGLALPDTQYF.

The chain recombines TRBV6-6 with TRBJ1-2; D gene uncertain. V was shortened by 2 bases and J by 2 bases, with 6 bases between the two germline ends. The CDR3 has 13 residues. Germline CDR1 MNHNY, CDR2 SVGAGI (reference sequence). CDR3: CASSYGKNYGYTF. Written as DNA, the CDR3 is TGTGCCAGCAGTTACGGGAAAAACTATGGCTACACCTTC.